The 2 T cell receptor beta chains listed next were all sequenced from one sample in a study of shared clonotypes between healthy human individuals. Here immunoSEQ multiplex PCR was the method, and the copy in TCRdb shows in-frame clones only, minus some. The sample contains approximately 2.3 million clones, approximately 93% of which appear only once. The sample was naive CD4+ T cells from PBMCs. Subset noted: CD45RA+ positively selected. The origin of the receptors is a man aged 18 to 29 in good health. Some clones in this sample may be carry-over from other donors' samples.

The V and J genes are TRBV7-9 and TRBJ2-5, with D unresolved. There are 12 residues in the CDR3. V lost 2 bases to trimming and J lost 5 bases, with 6 bases between them. Germline CDR1 and CDR2: SEHNR and FQNEAQ (reference sequence). The chain's CDR3 is CASSLSAETQYF. In nucleotides, the CDR3 is TGTGCCAGCAGCTTAAGTGCGGAGACCCAGTACTTC.

This clone was seen once. V usage is TRBV4-3 and J usage is TRBJ2-5; D gene unclear. The CDR3 extends over 12 amino acids. Germline CDR1 reads LGHNA; CDR2 reads YSLEER. Trimming removed 2 bases from V and 5 bases from J, with 6 bases in between. CDR3 coding DNA: TGCGCCAGCAGCCAAAACTACGAGACCCAGTACTTC. This gives the protein CASSQNYETQYF.